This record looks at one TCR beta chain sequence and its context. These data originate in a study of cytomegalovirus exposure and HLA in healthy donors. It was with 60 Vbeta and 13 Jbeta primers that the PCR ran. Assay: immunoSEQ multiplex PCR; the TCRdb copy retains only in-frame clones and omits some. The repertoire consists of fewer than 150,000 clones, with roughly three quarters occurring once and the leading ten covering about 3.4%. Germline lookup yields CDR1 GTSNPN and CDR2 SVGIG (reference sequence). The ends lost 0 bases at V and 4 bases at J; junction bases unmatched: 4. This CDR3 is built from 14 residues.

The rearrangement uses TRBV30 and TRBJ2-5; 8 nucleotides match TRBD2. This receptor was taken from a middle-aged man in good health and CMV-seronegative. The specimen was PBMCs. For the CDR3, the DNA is TGTGCCTGGAGTGTTGGCGGGGGGCTAGAGACCCAGTACTTC. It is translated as CAWSVGGGLETQYF.